This T cell receptor beta chain was sequenced for a study of blood T cell repertoires in COVID-19 (dated by TCRdb to the early 2020s). Background for the entire study: Collaborator samples came from the United States, Italy and Spain and covered acute and convalescent phases of COVID-19. The material from the prospective study consisted of cDNA or gDNA derived from T cells, B-cell-depleted T cells, or PBMCs. The dataset comprised deeply sampled blood TCRbeta repertoires from subjects exposed to, actively infected with, or recovered from COVID-19. The repertoires were released in a freely available public database meant as a resource for research on the immune response to SARS-CoV-2. Samples were obtained from the ongoing ImmuneRACE study (first 160 participants) and from 950 to 1,500 subjects provided by 6 global collaborators. A de-identified subject ID, COVID-19 status, age in years and sex were almost always included in the sample metadata. Where available, HLA class I and class II types were taken from metadata supplied by the sample provider and were not determined by assay-based typing.

The CDR3 numbers 19 residues from cysteine through phenylalanine. Here the CDR3 DNA is all that survives: 57 bases in frame from base 1. CDR1 and CDR2 were assigned from the germline V gene as KGHSH and LQKENI. Trimming costs V 3 bases and J 0 bases, and their ends lie 21 bases apart. Each collaborating institution followed its own protocols to collect whole blood in K2EDTA tubes. For TCRbeta analysis, collaborators shipped samples as frozen whole blood, isolated PBMCs, or DNA extracted from either of those sample types. TCRbeta CDR3 regions were amplified from genomic DNA by means of the immunoSEQ Assay, a bias-controlled multiplex PCR. Per the source publication's procedure: Within the assay, amplification of reference gene primers was used to estimate how many nucleated cells each sample contained. To quantify the absolute abundance of each unique TCRbeta CDR3 rearrangement, sequence reads were collapsed and filtered. For each sample, productive Simpson clonality was calculated by taking the square root of Simpson's diversity index across productive rearrangements. TCRdb provides this immuneACCESS table in a form limited to in-frame rearrangements. Some clones are lacking; in checked studies, under half of them reflect an unresolved V gene, and why the rest are absent is not known. V and J calls and clone size are as listed in that table; D and trimming were resolved from the DNA. The sample profile shows roughly 100,000 clones; roughly 86% of them were found once. Of the sample, more than 9% falls within the top ten clones.

What the research found in general, with its limitations: The quantity of clinical and demographic metadata differed by source and by participant and was supplied without curation.

Comments on this clone: Its binding antigen is unknown. Base qualities are not at hand, and no much larger clone is one base apart.

Recombination linked TRBV18 to TRBJ2-1; TRBD1 is a possible D gene, resting on 6 matching bases. The material sequenced was peripheral blood. The sequence derives from a man aged 35 to 55 with active or convalescent COVID-19. For the CDR3, the sequence is CASSPAPTQGWSSYNEQFF. DNA sequence: TGTGCCAGCTCACCCGCCCCGACACAGGGTTGGAGCTCCTACAATGAGCAGTTCTTC. Where the CDR3 stops, the reference TRBV18 and TRBJ2-1 genes take over; the full variable domain is NAGVMQNPRHLVRRRGQEARLRCSPMKGHSHVYWYRQLPEEGLKFMVYLQKENIIDESGMPKERFSAEFPKEGPSILRIQQVVRGDSAAYFCASSPAPTQGWSSYNEQFFGPGTRLTVL.